Listed below are T cell receptor beta chains from one sample, sequenced in a study of T cell responses to AZD1222 COVID-19 vaccine. Some clones are missing from TCRdb's copy, which holds only in-frame ones; the method was immunoSEQ multiplex PCR. The repertoire holds over 150,000 clones, with more than 85% as singletons. Sequencing was performed on peripheral blood, taken 28 days after the second AZD1222 dose. Receptors originate from an adult who received the AZD1222 COVID-19 vaccine. Each CDR3 is given with its conserved first and last residue. D genes are given only for firm matches. Only part of the rows carry a size: once, few, many, or a class if the clone is expanded.

V,J,size,D,DNA,CDR3
TRBV27,TRBJ1-1,once,NA,TGTGCCAGCAGTTTATTGGGGTTCGGGACTGAAGCTTTCTTT,CASSLLGFGTEAFF
TRBV28,TRBJ2-7,NA,TRBD1,TGTGCCAGCAGACGGACAGGGGGCGCGGGAGAGCAGTACTTC,CASRRTGGAGEQYF
TRBV7-9,TRBJ1-6,NA,NA,TGTGCCAGCAGCTTACTATCGGGGAGGGGATCACCCCTCCACTTT,CASSLLSGRGSPLHF
TRBV20-1,TRBJ1-1,NA,NA,TGCAGTGCTCCGGGGAACACTGAAGCTTTCTTT,CSAPGNTEAFF
TRBV7-9,TRBJ2-1,NA,TRBD2,TGTGCCAGCAGCTTACCTTTAACTAGCGGGGTCGAGTTCTTC,CASSLPLTSGVEFF
TRBV11-1,TRBJ1-3,NA,NA,TGTGCCAGCAGCTTACGGAGAGGAAACACCATATATTTT,CASSLRRGNTIYF
TRBV5-1,TRBJ2-3,NA,NA,TGCGCCAGCAGCTTCCTTCCTGGGGGGAGCACAGATACGCAGTATTTT,CASSFLPGGSTDTQYF
TRBV2,TRBJ1-1,NA,TRBD1,TGTGCCAGCAGGCCGGACAGGAGCACTGAAGCTTTCTTT,CASRPDRSTEAFF
TRBV19,TRBJ1-5,NA,TRBD1,TGTGCCAGTAGTGCCTACGGGACAGCAATCCAGCCCCAGCATTTT,CASSAYGTAIQPQHF
TRBV28,TRBJ1-2,NA,NA,TGTGCCAGCAGTTTACTGTTAGCCCAGGGCTACACCTTC,CASSLLLAQGYTF
TRBV30,TRBJ1-3,NA,TRBD1,TGTGCCTGGTTGGGACAGCTCTCTGGAAACACCATATATTTT,CAWLGQLSGNTIYF
TRBV19,TRBJ2-2,NA,NA,TGTGCCAGTAGCTCCCGGACGAACACCGGGGAGCTGTTTTTT,CASSSRTNTGELFF
TRBV3-1/TRBV3-2,TRBJ2-3,NA,TRBD2,TGTGCCAGCAGCCAAGATTCGGCTAGCGGAGACACAGATACGCAGTATTTT,CASSQDSASGDTDTQYF
TRBV6-5,TRBJ2-3,NA,NA,TGTGCCAGCGCCGCTAGGAGGGGCACAGATACGCAGTATTTT,CASAARRGTDTQYF
TRBV18,TRBJ2-7,NA,NA,TGTGCCAGCTCACCTAGGGGCCACGAGCAGTACTTC,CASSPRGHEQYF
TRBV5-1,TRBJ1-4,NA,NA,TGCGCCAGCAGCCACACGGGTGAAAAACTGTTTTTT,CASSHTGEKLFF
TRBV4-2,TRBJ2-1,NA,TRBD2,TGTGCCAGCAGCCAAGATAGGCGGGAGTTCCTGCTGAATGAGCAGTTCTTC,CASSQDRREFLLNEQFF
TRBV24-1,TRBJ2-7,NA,NA,TGTGCCACCGCTGCAGGGGAATCCTACGAGCAGTACTTC,CATAAGESYEQYF
TRBV28,TRBJ1-1,NA,TRBD1,TGTGCCAGCAGTGGGACAGTCCCGAACACTGAAGCTTTCTTT,CASSGTVPNTEAFF
TRBV3-1/TRBV3-2,TRBJ2-7,NA,NA,TGTGCCAGCAGCCACCGACAACAGGGAAGCCACGAGCAGTACTTC,CASSHRQQGSHEQYF
TRBV5-1,TRBJ2-4,NA,NA,TGCGCCAGCAGCTTGGTTGCCAGTCTAGCCAAAAACATTCAGTACTTC,CASSLVASLAKNIQYF
TRBV7-9,TRBJ1-1,NA,NA,TGTGCCAGCACCAATGGACGGATGAACACTGAAGCTTTCTTT,CASTNGRMNTEAFF
TRBV20-1,TRBJ1-4,NA,NA,TGCAGTGCTGGGGCTAGGGGAAAACTGTTTTTT,CSAGARGKLFF